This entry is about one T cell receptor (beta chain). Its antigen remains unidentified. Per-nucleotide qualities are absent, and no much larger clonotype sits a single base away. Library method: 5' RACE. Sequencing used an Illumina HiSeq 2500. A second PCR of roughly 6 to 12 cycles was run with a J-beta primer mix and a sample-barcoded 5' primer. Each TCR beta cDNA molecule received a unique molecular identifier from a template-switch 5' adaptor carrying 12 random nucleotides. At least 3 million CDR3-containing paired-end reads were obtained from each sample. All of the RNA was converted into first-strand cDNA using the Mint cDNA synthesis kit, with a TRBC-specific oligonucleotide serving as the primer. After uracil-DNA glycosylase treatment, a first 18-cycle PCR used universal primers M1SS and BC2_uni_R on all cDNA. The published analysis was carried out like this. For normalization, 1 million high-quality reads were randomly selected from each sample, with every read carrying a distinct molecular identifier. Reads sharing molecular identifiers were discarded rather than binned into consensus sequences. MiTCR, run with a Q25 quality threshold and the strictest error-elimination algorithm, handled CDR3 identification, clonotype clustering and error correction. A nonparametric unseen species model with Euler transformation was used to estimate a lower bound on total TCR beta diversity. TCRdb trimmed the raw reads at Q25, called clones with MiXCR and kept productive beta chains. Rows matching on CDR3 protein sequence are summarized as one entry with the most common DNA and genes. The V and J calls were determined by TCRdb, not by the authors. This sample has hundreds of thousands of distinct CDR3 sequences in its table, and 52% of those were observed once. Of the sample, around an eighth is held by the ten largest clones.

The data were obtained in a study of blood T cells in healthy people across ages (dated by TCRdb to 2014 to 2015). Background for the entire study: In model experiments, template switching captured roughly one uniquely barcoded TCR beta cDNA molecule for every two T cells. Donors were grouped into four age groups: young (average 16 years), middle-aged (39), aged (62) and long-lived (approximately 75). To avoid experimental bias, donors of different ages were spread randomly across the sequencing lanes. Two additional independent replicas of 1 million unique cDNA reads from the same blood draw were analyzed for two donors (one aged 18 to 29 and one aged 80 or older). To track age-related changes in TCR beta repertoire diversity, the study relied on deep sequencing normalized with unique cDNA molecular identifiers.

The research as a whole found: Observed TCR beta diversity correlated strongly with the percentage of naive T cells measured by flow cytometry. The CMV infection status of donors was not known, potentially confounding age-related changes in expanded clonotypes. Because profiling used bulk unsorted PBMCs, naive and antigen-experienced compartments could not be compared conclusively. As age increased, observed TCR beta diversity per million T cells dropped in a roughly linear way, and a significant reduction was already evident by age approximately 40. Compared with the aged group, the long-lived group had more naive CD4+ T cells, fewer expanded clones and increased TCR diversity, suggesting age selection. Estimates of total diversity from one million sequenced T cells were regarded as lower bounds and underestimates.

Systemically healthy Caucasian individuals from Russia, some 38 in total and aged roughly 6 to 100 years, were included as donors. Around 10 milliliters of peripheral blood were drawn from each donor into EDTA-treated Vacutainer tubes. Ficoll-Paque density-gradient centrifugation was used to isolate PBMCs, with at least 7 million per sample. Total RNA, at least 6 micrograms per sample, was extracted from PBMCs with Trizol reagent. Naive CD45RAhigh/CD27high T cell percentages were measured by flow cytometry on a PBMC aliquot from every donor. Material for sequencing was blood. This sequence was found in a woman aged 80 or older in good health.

The bases read TGCGCCAGCAGCTTTTGGTCGGGACAGAATCAGCCCCAGCATTTT. It specifies CASSFWSGQNQPQHF. This receptor chain uses TRBV5-1 and TRBJ1-5, and 7 junction bases match TRBD1. Clipping removes 2 bases from V and 4 bases from J, with 6 as the unmatched junction base count. From the cysteine through the phenylalanine, the CDR3 covers 15 amino acids. Of all the DNA, just the CDR3 is kept, 45 bases in frame from base 1. Based on the germline V gene, the CDR1 and CDR2 sequences are SGHRS and YFSETQ.